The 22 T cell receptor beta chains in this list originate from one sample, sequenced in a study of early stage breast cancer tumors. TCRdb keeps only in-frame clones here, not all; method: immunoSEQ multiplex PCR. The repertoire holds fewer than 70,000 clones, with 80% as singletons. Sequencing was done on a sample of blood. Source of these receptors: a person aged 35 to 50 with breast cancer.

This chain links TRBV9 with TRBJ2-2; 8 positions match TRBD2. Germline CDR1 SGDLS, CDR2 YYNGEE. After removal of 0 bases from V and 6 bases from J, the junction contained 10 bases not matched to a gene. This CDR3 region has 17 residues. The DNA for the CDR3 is TGTGCCAGCAGCGTAGTGTCGGGAGGGCCCCTCGCCGGGGAGCTGTTTTTT. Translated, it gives CASSVVSGGPLAGELFF.

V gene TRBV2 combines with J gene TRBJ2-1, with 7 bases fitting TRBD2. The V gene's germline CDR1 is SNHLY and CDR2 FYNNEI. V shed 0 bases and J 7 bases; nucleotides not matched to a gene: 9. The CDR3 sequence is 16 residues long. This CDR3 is CASSEARGGSWNEQFF. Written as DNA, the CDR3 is TGTGCCAGCAGTGAAGCGCGGGGCGGGAGTTGGAATGAGCAGTTCTTC.

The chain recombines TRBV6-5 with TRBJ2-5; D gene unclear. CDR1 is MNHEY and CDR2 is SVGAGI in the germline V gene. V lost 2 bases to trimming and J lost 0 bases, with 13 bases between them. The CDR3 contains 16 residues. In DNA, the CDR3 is TGTGCCAGCAGTTACGGACGTGGGTTGTACCAAGAGACCCAGTACTTC. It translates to CASSYGRGLYQETQYF.

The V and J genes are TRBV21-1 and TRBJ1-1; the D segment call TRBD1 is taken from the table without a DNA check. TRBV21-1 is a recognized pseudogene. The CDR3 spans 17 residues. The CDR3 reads CASRSSCPRGLNTEAFF. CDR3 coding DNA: TGTGCCAGCAGGTCCTCCTGTCCCAGGGGTCTAAACACTGAAGCTTTCTTT.

This CDR3 is CASSLDTSTDTQYF. CDR3 DNA: TGTGCCAGCAGCTTAGACACTAGCACAGATACGCAGTATTTT. J is TRBJ2-3 and V is TRBV7-3; D not resolved. The CDR3 is 14 amino acids. Germline CDR1 is SGHTA and CDR2 is FQGTGA. V was clipped by 2 bases and J by 0 bases, with 6 bases between them.

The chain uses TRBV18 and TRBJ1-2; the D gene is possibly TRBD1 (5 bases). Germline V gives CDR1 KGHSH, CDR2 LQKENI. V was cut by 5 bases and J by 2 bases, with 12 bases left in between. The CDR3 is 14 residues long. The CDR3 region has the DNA TGTGCCAGCTCATTAGGGGACGCAAACTATGGCTACACCTTC. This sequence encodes CASSLGDANYGYTF.

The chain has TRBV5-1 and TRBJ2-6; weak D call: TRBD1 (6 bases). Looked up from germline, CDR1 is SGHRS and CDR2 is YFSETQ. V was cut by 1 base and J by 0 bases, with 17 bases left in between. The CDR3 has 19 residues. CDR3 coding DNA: TGCGCCAGCAGCTTGACGACAGGAATACCCAGCTCTGGGGCCAACGTCCTGACTTTC. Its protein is CASSLTTGIPSSGANVLTF.

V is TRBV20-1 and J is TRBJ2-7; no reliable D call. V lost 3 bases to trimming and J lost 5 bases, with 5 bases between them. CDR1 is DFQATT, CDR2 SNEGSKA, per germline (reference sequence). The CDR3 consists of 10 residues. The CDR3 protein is CSARDDEQYF. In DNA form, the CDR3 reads TGCAGTGCTAGGGACGACGAGCAGTACTTC.

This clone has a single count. CDR3 in amino acids: CASSLAGEADTQYF. DNA for the CDR3: TGTGCCAGCAGTTTAGCGGGAGAGGCAGATACGCAGTATTTT. The V gene is TRBV27, the J gene TRBJ2-3; 7 bases align to TRBD2. Trimming at V came to 2 bases and at J to 4 bases, leaving 3 bases not matched to a gene. This CDR3 region has 14 residues. Germline V lookup: CDR1 MNHEY, CDR2 SMNVEV (reference sequence).

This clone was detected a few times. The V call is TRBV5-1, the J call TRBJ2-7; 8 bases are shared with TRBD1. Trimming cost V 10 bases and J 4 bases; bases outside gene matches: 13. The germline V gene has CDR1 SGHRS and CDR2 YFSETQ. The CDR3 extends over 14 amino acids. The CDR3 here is CASRVTGDVYEQYF. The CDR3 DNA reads TGCGCCTCTCGGGTGACAGGGGATGTTTACGAGCAGTACTTC.

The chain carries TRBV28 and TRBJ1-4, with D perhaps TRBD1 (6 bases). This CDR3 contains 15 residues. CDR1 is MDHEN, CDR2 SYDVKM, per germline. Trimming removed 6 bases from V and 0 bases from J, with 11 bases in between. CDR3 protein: CASRTQGATNEKLFF. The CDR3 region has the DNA TGTGCCAGCAGGACACAGGGAGCAACTAATGAAAAACTGTTTTTT. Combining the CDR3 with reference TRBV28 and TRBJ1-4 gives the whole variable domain DVKVTQSSRYLVKRTGEKVFLECVQDMDHENMFWYRQDPGLGLRLIYFSYDVKMKEKGDIPEGYSVSREKKERFSLILESASTNQTSMYLCASRTQGATNEKLFFGSGTQLSVL.

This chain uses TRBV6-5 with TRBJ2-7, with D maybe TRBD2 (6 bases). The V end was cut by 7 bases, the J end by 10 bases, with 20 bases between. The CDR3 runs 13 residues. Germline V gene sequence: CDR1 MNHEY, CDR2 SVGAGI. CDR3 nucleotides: TGTGCCAGCAACCGCCTGGGGGGAGGCACCCAGTACTTC. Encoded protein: CASNRLGGGTQYF.

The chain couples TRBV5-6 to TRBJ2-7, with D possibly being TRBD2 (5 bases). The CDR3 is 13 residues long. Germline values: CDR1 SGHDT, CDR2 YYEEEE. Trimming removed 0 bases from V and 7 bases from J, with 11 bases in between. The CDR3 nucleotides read TGTGCCAGCAGCTTGGGGGGAGTCGGAGAGCAGTACTTC. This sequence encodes CASSLGGVGEQYF.

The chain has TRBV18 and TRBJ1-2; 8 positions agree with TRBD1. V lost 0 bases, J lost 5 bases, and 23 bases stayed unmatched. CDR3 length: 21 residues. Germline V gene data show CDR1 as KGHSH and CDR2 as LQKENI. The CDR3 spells CASSPPESAGGQLVLFYGYTF. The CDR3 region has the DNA TGTGCCAGCTCACCACCAGAATCGGCAGGGGGCCAATTGGTCTTATTTTATGGCTACACCTTC.

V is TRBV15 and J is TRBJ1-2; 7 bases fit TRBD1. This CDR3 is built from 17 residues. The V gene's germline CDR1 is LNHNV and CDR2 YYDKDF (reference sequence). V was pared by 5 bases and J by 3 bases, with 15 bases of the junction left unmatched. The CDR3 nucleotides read TGTGCCACCAGCGGGGAAATCCGGGACAGAGTCTACTATGGCTACACCTTC. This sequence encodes CATSGEIRDRVYYGYTF.

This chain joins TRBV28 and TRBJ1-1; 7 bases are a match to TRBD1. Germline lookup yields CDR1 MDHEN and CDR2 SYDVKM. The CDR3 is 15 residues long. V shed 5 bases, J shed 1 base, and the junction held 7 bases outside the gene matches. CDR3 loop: CASSPYGTENTEAFF. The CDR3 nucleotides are TGTGCCAGCAGTCCTTACGGGACAGAGAACACTGAAGCTTTCTTT.

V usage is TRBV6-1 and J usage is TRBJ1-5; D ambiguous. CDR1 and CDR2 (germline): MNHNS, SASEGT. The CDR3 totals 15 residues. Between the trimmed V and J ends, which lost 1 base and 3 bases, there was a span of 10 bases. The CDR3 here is CASSEGWYPNQPQHF. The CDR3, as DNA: TGTGCCAGCAGTGAAGGGTGGTATCCCAATCAGCCCCAGCATTTT.

The CDR3 spells CASSPTGGKTGELFF. The CDR3 nucleotides read TGTGCCAGCTCACCGACAGGGGGCAAGACCGGGGAGCTGTTTTTT. V is TRBV18 and J is TRBJ2-2; TRBD1 agrees at 10 bases. Germline V gives CDR1 KGHSH, CDR2 LQKENI. V gave up 3 bases and J gave up 5 bases; unmatched junction bases: 3. The CDR3 totals 15 residues.

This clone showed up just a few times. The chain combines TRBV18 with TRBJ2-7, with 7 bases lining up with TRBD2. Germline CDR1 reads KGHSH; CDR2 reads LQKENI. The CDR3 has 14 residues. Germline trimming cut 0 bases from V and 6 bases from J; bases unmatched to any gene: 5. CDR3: CASSPPTSVGEQYF. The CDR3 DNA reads TGTGCCAGCTCACCACCAACTAGCGTCGGCGAGCAGTACTTC.

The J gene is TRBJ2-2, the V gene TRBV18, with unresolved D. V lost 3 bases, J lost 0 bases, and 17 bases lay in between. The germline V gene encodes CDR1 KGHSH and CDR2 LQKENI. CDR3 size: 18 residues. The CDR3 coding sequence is TGTGCCAGCTCACCCCGCCCGCACGTGCCCTCGAACACCGGGGAGCTGTTTTTT. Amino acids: CASSPRPHVPSNTGELFF.

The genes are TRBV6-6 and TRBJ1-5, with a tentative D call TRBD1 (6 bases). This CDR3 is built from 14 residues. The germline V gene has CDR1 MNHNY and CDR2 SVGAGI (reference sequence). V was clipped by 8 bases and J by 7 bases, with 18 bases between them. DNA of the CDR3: TGTGCCAGCGGCCCTGGGGGGGGCGGGCAGCCCCAGCATTTT. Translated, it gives CASGPGGGGQPQHF.

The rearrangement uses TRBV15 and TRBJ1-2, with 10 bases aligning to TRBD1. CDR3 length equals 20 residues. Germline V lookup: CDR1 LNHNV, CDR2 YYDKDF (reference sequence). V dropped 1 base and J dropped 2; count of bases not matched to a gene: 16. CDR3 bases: TGTGCCACCAGCAGAGCTCGCGTAGGGACAGGGGATAATCCGAACTATGGCTACACCTTC. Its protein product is CATSRARVGTGDNPNYGYTF.